A single sample is the source of the 16 T cell receptor beta chains below, sequenced in a study of blood T cell repertoires in COVID-19. Some clones are missing from TCRdb's copy, which holds only in-frame ones; the method was immunoSEQ multiplex PCR. The table lists about 220,000 clones, 70% to 85% of them singletons. Sequencing input: PBMCs or T cells enriched from blood (not recorded which). The receptor source for this set is a woman aged 55-69 years who had recovered from COVID-19.

The chain recombines TRBV5-1 with TRBJ1-2; D is undetermined. Germline V lookup: CDR1 SGHRS, CDR2 YFSETQ. The V end lost 0 bases, the J end lost 7 bases, and 13 bases lay between the germline ends. CDR3 length: 14 amino acids. The CDR3 DNA reads TGCGCCAGCAGCTTGGAACGGGGAGGCGCTGGCTACACCTTC. Its translation: CASSLERGGAGYTF.

This clone was found a few times. This chain connects TRBV4-2 to TRBJ1-2; 7 nucleotides agree with TRBD1. The CDR3 sequence is 15 residues long. V lost 3 bases and J lost 6; bases outside the gene matches: 10. The germline CDR1 and CDR2 sequences are LGHNA and YNFKEQ. CDR3 protein: CASSQQDRSKHGYTF. CDR3 bases: TGTGCCAGCAGCCAGCAGGACAGGTCGAAACATGGCTACACCTTC.

This clone was observed a single time. CDR3 residues: CSVDSGGDSYGYTF. CDR3 DNA sequence: TGCAGCGTTGACTCAGGGGGCGACAGCTATGGCTACACCTTC. The chain employs TRBV29-1 and TRBJ1-2; TRBD1 aligns across 8 bases. V shed 3 bases and J 4 bases; nucleotides not matched to a gene: 7. The CDR3 extends over 14 amino acids. Germline CDR1 and CDR2: SQVTM and ANQGSEA.

This chain uses TRBV5-1 with TRBJ1-2, with no clear D. The germline CDR1 and CDR2 sequences are SGHRS and YFSETQ. V lost 4 bases, J lost 5 bases, and 15 bases lay in between. The CDR3 covers 14 residues. The CDR3 DNA sequence: TGCGCCAGCAGCCTAGAGTCCGGACTGTATGGCTACACCTTC. This gives the protein CASSLESGLYGYTF.

V is TRBV6-5 and J is TRBJ1-2; no firm D call. This CDR3 is built from 14 residues. Trimming removed 8 bases from V and 0 bases from J, with 13 bases in between. Looked up from germline, CDR1 is MNHEY and CDR2 is SVGAGI. This chain's CDR3 is CASARALANYGYTF. The CDR3 bases are TGTGCCAGCGCGAGGGCTTTAGCTAACTATGGCTACACCTTC.

The rearrangement joins TRBV5-1 to TRBJ2-1; TRBD2 agrees at 13 bases. Per the germline V gene, CDR1 is SGHRS and CDR2 is YFSETQ. The CDR3 is 16 residues long. The trim removed 1 base at V and 4 bases at J, leaving 2 bases unmatched. CDR3 bases: TGCGCCAGCAGCTTGACTAGCGGGAGGGTGTACAATGAGCAGTTCTTC. This gives the protein CASSLTSGRVYNEQFF. Full variable domain (remainder filled in from reference TRBV5-1 and TRBJ2-1): KAGVTQTPRYLIKTRGQQVTLSCSPISGHRSVSWYQQTPGQGLQFLFEYFSETQRNKGNFPGRFSGRQFSNSRSEMNVSTLELGDSALYLCASSLTSGRVYNEQFFGPGTRLTVL.

CDR3 amino acids: CAIKGVDNTEAFF. The CDR3 DNA reads TGTGCCATCAAGGGGGTAGACAACACTGAAGCTTTCTTT. The J gene is TRBJ1-1, the V gene TRBV10-3; tentative D call: TRBD1 (6 bases). CDR1 and CDR2 from the germline V gene are ENHRY and SYGVKD. Trimming left V 7 bases short and J 2 bases short, with 11 bases between. The CDR3 extends over 13 amino acids.

The rearrangement links TRBV11-3 to TRBJ1-1; D unclear. Per the germline V gene, CDR1 is SGHNT and CDR2 is YENEEA. The CDR3 has 13 amino acids. V was cut by 1 base and J by 3 bases, with 6 bases left in between. CDR3 sequence: CASSLASDTEAFF. The DNA of the CDR3 is TGTGCCAGCAGCTTAGCCTCGGACACTGAAGCTTTCTTT.

The chain uses TRBV7-9 and TRBJ2-1; 7 positions agree with TRBD2. V lost 5 bases and J lost 7; bases outside the gene matches: 11. Looked up from germline, CDR1 is SEHNR and CDR2 is FQNEAQ (reference sequence). This CDR3 comprises 15 residues. The CDR3 sequence is CASSRSGVPWNEQFF. The CDR3 DNA reads TGTGCCAGCAGCCGAAGCGGGGTCCCCTGGAATGAGCAGTTCTTC.

CDR3 sequence: CASSLRQGKNTEAFF. The CDR3 DNA sequence: TGCGCCAGCAGCTTGAGACAGGGAAAAAACACTGAAGCTTTCTTT. This chain links TRBV5-1 with TRBJ1-1; 7 bases are shared with TRBD1. This CDR3 comprises 15 residues. The V gene's germline CDR1 is SGHRS and CDR2 YFSETQ. V was clipped by 1 base and J by 2 bases; unmatched bases: 5.

The V call is TRBV2, the J call TRBJ2-7, with a possible D match to TRBD2 (6 bases). The CDR3 is made up of 14 amino acids. V dropped 6 bases and J dropped 5 bases, with 17 bases sitting between them. The germline V gene encodes CDR1 SNHLY and CDR2 FYNNEI. CDR3 DNA sequence: TGTGCCAGCAGCCGAAGGAGGGGCGGCCACGAGCAGTACTTC. Encoded protein: CASSRRRGGHEQYF.

The CDR3 spells CASSHSGQGNNSPLHF. CDR3 in DNA: TGTGCCAGCAGCCACTCGGGACAGGGGAATAATTCACCCCTCCACTTT. The J gene is TRBJ1-6, the V gene TRBV4-2; 10 bases align to TRBD1. The V gene end was trimmed by 3 bases and the J gene end by 5 bases; junction bases not matched to a gene: 4. Per the germline V gene, CDR1 is LGHNA and CDR2 is YNFKEQ. This CDR3 region has 16 residues.

This rearrangement joins TRBV28 to TRBJ2-3; TRBD1 aligns across 7 bases. CDR1 and CDR2 from the germline V gene are MDHEN and SYDVKM. CDR3 length equals 16 residues. J was trimmed by 3 bases and V by 1 base; bases with no gene match: 7. The CDR3 protein is CASSLSQGKRTDTQYF. Written as DNA, the CDR3 is TGTGCCAGCAGTTTATCACAGGGGAAGCGGACAGATACGCAGTATTTT.

V and J are TRBV11-1 and TRBJ2-5; D remains unclear. The germline V gene encodes CDR1 SGHAT and CDR2 FQDESV (reference sequence). V lost 1 base and J 5 bases, leaving 11 bases between the germline ends. This CDR3 region has 14 residues. The CDR3 bases are TGTGCCAGCAGCTTAGAAGACATACAGGAGACCCAGTACTTC. Protein product: CASSLEDIQETQYF.

The V call is TRBV19, the J call TRBJ2-7; TRBD1 aligns across 8 bases. The V and J ends lost 4 bases and 5 bases, in that order; junction bases with no gene match: 7. CDR3 length: 14 residues. CDR1 LNHDA and CDR2 SQIVND come from the germline V gene (reference sequence). The CDR3 here is CASSTSTGVHEQYF. DNA for the CDR3: TGTGCCAGTAGTACCTCGACAGGGGTCCACGAGCAGTACTTC.

V is TRBV3-1 (or the pseudogene TRBV3-2) and J is TRBJ2-3, with 8 positions matching TRBD1. Germline V gene data show CDR1 as LGHDT and CDR2 as YNNKEL (reference sequence). The CDR3 consists of 15 residues. The V segment lost 5 bases and the J segment 2 bases; nucleotides outside the gene matches: 6. CDR3 sequence: CASSLGTGSTDTQYF. CDR3 nucleotides: TGTGCCAGCAGCTTAGGGACAGGCTCCACAGATACGCAGTATTTT.